This T cell receptor (beta chain) was sequenced during a study of T cells in Graves' hyperthyroidism and ophthalmopathy. Turning to the study itself: Peripheral blood was acquired at first diagnosis, ahead of any therapy whatsoever.

From RNA transcripts, TCR beta CDR3 regions were amplified. Carried out on the TCR CDR3, a first-round RT-PCR used the HTBI primer set. TCRdb itself ran the multiplex PCR reads through MiXCR, one entry per CDR3 protein. This table has about 160,000 distinct CDR3 sequences, over 8% appearing once. This clonotype was seen at least ten times. The CDR3 totals 13 residues. V lost 7 bases and J lost 5; bases outside the gene matches: 7. Germline CDR1 and CDR2: MNHNS and SASEGT. Progressors' blood was drawn at hyperthyroidism diagnosis, before ophthalmopathy symptoms. Using around 10 ml of fresh peripheral blood, PBMCs were prepared.

The TCR comes from a young woman with Graves' hyperthyroidism that later progressed to Graves' ophthalmopathy. The chain couples TRBV6-1 to TRBJ2-7, with 8 bases matching TRBD1. The specimen sequenced was blood. The CDR3 loop is CASTLDRAHEQYF. As DNA, the CDR3 is TGTGCCAGCACCTTGGACAGGGCACACGAGCAGTACTTC.